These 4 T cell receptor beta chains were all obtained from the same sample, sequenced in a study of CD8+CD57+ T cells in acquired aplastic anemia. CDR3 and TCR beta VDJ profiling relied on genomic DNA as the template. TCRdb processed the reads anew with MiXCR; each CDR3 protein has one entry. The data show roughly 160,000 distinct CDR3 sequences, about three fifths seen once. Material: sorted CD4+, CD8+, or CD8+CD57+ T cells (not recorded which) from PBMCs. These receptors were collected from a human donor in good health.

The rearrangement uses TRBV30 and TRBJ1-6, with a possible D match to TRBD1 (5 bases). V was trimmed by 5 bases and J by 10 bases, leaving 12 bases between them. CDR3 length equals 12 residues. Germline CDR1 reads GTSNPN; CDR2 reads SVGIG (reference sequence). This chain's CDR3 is CAWGDVRSPLHF. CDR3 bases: TGTGCCTGGGGGGACGTTCGATCACCCCTCCACTTT.

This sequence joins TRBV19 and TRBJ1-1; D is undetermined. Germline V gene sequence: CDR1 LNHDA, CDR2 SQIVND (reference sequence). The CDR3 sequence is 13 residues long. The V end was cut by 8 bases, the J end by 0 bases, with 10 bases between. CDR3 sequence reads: CASAVILNTEAFF. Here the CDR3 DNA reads TGTGCCAGTGCCGTTATCCTGAACACTGAAGCTTTCTTT.

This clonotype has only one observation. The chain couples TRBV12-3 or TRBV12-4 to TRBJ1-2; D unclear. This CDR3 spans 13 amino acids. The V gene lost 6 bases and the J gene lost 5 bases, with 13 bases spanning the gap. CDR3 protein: CASSNDGPYGYTF. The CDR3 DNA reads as TGTGCCAGCAGCAATGACGGTCCGTATGGCTACACCTTC.

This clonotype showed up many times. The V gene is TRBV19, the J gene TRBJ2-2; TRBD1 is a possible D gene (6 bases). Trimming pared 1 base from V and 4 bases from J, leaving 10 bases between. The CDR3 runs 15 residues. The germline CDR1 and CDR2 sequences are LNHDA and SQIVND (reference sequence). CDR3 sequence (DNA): TGTGCCAGTAGTATAGGGACAGCATCCACCGGGGAGCTGTTTTTT. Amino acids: CASSIGTASTGELFF.